Below are 8 T cell receptor beta chains sequenced from a single sample in a study of cytomegalovirus exposure and HLA in healthy donors. Primers: 60 Vbeta forward and 13 Jbeta reverse. Profiled with immunoSEQ multiplex PCR; TCRdb holds only in-frame clones, not every one. Among some 170,000 clones listed, over 75% were seen once. The sample taken for sequencing was PBMCs. The source is a man aged 40-49 years in good health and CMV-seronegative.

The sample holds one count of this clone. J is TRBJ1-1 and V is TRBV10-3, with D maybe TRBD1 (5 bases). The CDR3 length is 14 residues. The germline CDR1 and CDR2 sequences are ENHRY and SYGVKD. V lost 6 bases to trimming and J lost 2 bases, with 13 bases between them. In DNA, the CDR3 is TGTGCCATCAGAGATATCAGGGTAAACACTGAAGCTTTCTTT. This encodes CAIRDIRVNTEAFF.

This chain joins TRBV10-1 and TRBJ1-3; D call uncertain. Trimming left V 10 bases short and J 4 bases short, with 11 bases between. Per germline, CDR1 WNHNN and CDR2 SYGVQD (reference sequence). The CDR3 spans 12 residues. The CDR3 here is CATSGTGNTIYF. In nucleotides, the CDR3 is TGCGCCACTTCGGGAACGGGAAACACCATATATTTT.

The genes are TRBV7-9 and TRBJ2-7, with a weak D call TRBD1 (6 bases). V was pared by 5 bases and J by 5 bases, with 13 bases between. Germline assignment: CDR1 SEHNR and CDR2 FQNEAQ (reference sequence). This CDR3 comprises 13 residues. CDR3 DNA: TGTGCCAGCAGCCCCCAGGGGCCCAACGAGCAGTACTTC. Translation gives CASSPQGPNEQYF.

The rearrangement uses TRBV7-9 and TRBJ2-1, with D unresolved. Looked up from germline, CDR1 is SEHNR and CDR2 is FQNEAQ (reference sequence). The V end lost 1 base, the J end lost 1 base, and 8 bases lay between the germline ends. This CDR3 comprises 15 residues. CDR3 loop: CASSLGGPSYNEQFF. CDR3 DNA: TGTGCCAGCAGCTTAGGCGGTCCTTCCTACAATGAGCAGTTCTTC.

V is TRBV6-5 and J is TRBJ1-2; no clear D. In germline, CDR1 is MNHEY, CDR2 SVGAGI. CDR3 length: 14 residues. V lost 6 bases and J lost 8, with 19 bases in between. The chain's CDR3 is CASRPPGRPAGYTF. The CDR3 nucleotides are TGTGCCAGCAGACCCCCAGGCCGGCCGGCCGGCTACACCTTC.

The chain has TRBV19 and TRBJ2-5; D unclear. Trimming removed 3 bases from V and 0 bases from J, with 11 bases in between. CDR1 LNHDA and CDR2 SQIVND come from the germline V gene (reference sequence). CDR3 length equals 15 residues. CDR3: CASSMGSKYQETQYF. As DNA, the CDR3 is TGTGCCAGTAGTATGGGCTCTAAGTACCAAGAGACCCAGTACTTC.

This clone was counted a single time. As DNA, the CDR3 is TGTGCCAGCGCCCAAGGGGACAATGAGCAGTTCTTC. It translates to CASAQGDNEQFF. The rearrangement uses TRBV28 and TRBJ2-1, with D possibly being TRBD1 (5 bases). This CDR3 comprises 12 residues. The V and J ends lost 8 bases and 5 bases respectively, with 10 bases between them. CDR1 and CDR2 from the germline V gene are MDHEN and SYDVKM.

This chain links TRBV7-6 with TRBJ2-7; 9 nucleotides agree with TRBD1. The CDR3 is 15 amino acids. Germline lookup yields CDR1 SGHVS and CDR2 FNYEAQ. V trimming: 0 bases; J trimming: 5 bases; junction bases outside the gene matches: 5. CDR3 amino acids: CASSLAHGTGNEQYF. The CDR3 DNA reads TGTGCCAGCAGCTTAGCTCACGGGACAGGGAACGAGCAGTACTTC.